The entry below gives a single T cell receptor beta chain sequence along with its context. Primed by a sample-barcoded 5' primer and a J-beta primer mix, a second PCR proceeded for about 7 to 11 cycles. TCRdb analysed the 5' RACE reads with MiXCR anew, one entry per CDR3 protein. The sample includes 650,000 to 950,000 distinct CDR3 sequences, 40% to 50% of them seen just once. This record comes from a study of blood T cells in healthy people across ages. This CDR3 has 14 amino acids. V lost 5 bases to trimming and J lost 4 bases; unmatched junction nucleotides: 7. CDR1 is SGHTA and CDR2 is FQGNSA in the germline V gene.

The sample taken for sequencing was blood. The V call is TRBV7-2, the J call TRBJ2-7; TRBD1 aligns across 8 bases. This TCR came from a man in his sixties in good health. In nucleotides, the CDR3 is TGTGCCAGCAGCCGACAGGGGTCGGGTTACGAGCAGTACTTC. It encodes CASSRQGSGYEQYF.